This T cell receptor (beta chain) was identified during a study of shared T cell receptors in the human thymus. The CDR3 is made up of 18 amino acids. Germline V gene lookup returns CDR1 MNHEY and CDR2 SMNVEV (reference sequence). J gave up 2 bases and V 5 bases, and 11 bases lay outside the gene matches. Clones were read by immunoSEQ multiplex PCR, and TCRdb kept only the in-frame ones, dropping some. The sample carries 450,000 to 650,000 clones, roughly 74% recorded once. This sample also belongs to another study, concerning human thymus T cells.

This rearrangement joins TRBV27 to TRBJ2-6; the match to TRBD2 covers 8 bases. The TCR sequence derives from a boy in the first two years of life with a congenital heart defect. Sequenced sample: thymocytes. CDR3 sequence (DNA): TGTGCCAGCAGTATGAGGCCGGGACTAGATCCTGGGGCCAACGTCCTGACTTTC. It yields the protein CASSMRPGLDPGANVLTF.